This T cell receptor (beta chain) came from a study of graft-versus-host responses after intestinal transplantation. Across the study: All recipients were transplanted with multivisceral, liver-intestinal, or isolated intestinal grafts. After anti-thymocyte globulin induction, recipients took tacrolimus and steroids for roughly three years. Points from the study as a whole: Early post-transplant HvG declines tracked with peak circulating GvH clone levels. GvH clones turned up in recipient marrow; some had shown up first in ileum or blood.

The table came from immunoSEQ multiplex PCR; TCRdb's copy has only in-frame clones and leaves some out. The sample records approximately 90,000 clones, 91% being singletons. Regarding this clone: Its cognate antigen is unknown. Other DNA sequences within the sample encode an identical CDR3.

V was shortened by 1 base and J by 3 bases, with 7 bases between the two germline ends. CDR1 is SEHNR and CDR2 is FQNEAQ in the germline V gene (reference sequence). This CDR3 is built from 13 residues. Specimen: unstimulated CD8+ T cells sorted from spleen or lymph node cells, collected before transplant. J is TRBJ2-7 and V is TRBV7-9; D unresolved. This TCR came from a human donor who was the organ donor for an intestinal transplant. The CDR3: CASSLGQLYEQYF. Written as DNA, the CDR3 is TGTGCCAGCAGCTTAGGTCAGCTCTACGAGCAGTACTTC.